The rows below give T cell receptor beta chains drawn from one sample of a study of cytomegalovirus exposure and HLA in healthy donors. Profiled with immunoSEQ multiplex PCR; TCRdb holds only in-frame clones, not every one. Of roughly 120,000 clones in the sample, approximately 85% were seen once. The sample consisted of PBMCs. These TCRs come from a man younger than 30 in good health and CMV-seronegative. CDR3s include the opening cysteine and the closing phenylalanine or tryptophan. D genes are given only for firm matches. Size values are once, few and many counts, or a class for expanded clones, and some rows have none.

>TRBV19|TRBJ1-1|NA|TRBD1
TGTGCCAGTAGTAGACAGGGAGAGAACACTGAAGCTTTCTTT
CASSRQGENTEAFF
>TRBV7-2|TRBJ2-7|NA|TRBD2
TGTGCCAGCAGCCGGGGGGGCAGCCTACCCTACGAGCAGTACTTC
CASSRGGSLPYEQYF
>TRBV30|TRBJ2-1|NA|TRBD2
TGTGCCTGGGGCGCCACCGGGAGGGTTGGGGATGAGCAGTTCTTC
CAWGATGRVGDEQFF
>TRBV6-5|TRBJ2-2|NA|NA
TGTGCCAGCAGGGGTAGCCGGAACGGGGAGCTGTTTTTT
CASRGSRNGELFF
>TRBV29-1|TRBJ2-2|NA|NA
TGCAGCGTGAAGGACACTACGTTCGGGGAGCTGTTTTTT
CSVKDTTFGELFF
>TRBV5-1|TRBJ2-1|NA|NA
TGCGCCAGCATGGGCAGCACCGAGAGGCAGTTCTTC
CASMGSTERQFF
>TRBV5-4|TRBJ2-7|NA|TRBD2
TGTGCCAGCAGCCCCGAGGCGGGGGGGTCTCGCGAGCAGTACTTC
CASSPEAGGSREQYF
>TRBV27|TRBJ2-1|few|TRBD2
TGTGCCAGCAGTTTAGTTCCGGGACTAGTCTATGAGCAGTTCTTC
CASSLVPGLVYEQFF
>TRBV9|TRBJ2-2|NA|NA
TGTGCCAGCAGCGTAGATGGAGCCGGGGAGCTGTTTTTT
CASSVDGAGELFF
>TRBV7-6|TRBJ2-7|NA|NA
TGTGCCAGCAGCCCGGGTAGCTTCTACGAGCAGTACTTC
CASSPGSFYEQYF
>TRBV6-5|TRBJ2-7|few|TRBD1
TGTGCCAGCAGTATCGGACAGGAGTGGTACTTC
CASSIGQEWYF
>TRBV30|TRBJ2-7|NA|NA
TGTGCCTGGTCAGGTCCGGGGGACGAGCAGTACTTC
CAWSGPGDEQYF
>TRBV19|TRBJ1-1|once|NA
TGTGCCAGTAGTCTTTCGGGCAGGGTTTTCTTT
CASSLSGRVFF
>TRBV27|TRBJ2-1|NA|TRBD2
TGTGCCAGCAGGCGGGCGGGAGACAATGAGCAGTTCTTC
CASRRAGDNEQFF
>TRBV5-4|TRBJ2-7|NA|TRBD1
TGTGCCAGCAGCACGGGACAGGGCCCCTACGAGCAGTACTTC
CASSTGQGPYEQYF
>TRBV6-5|TRBJ1-6|NA|TRBD1
TGTGCCAGCAGTTACGCCGACAGGGGGTCTCCACCCCTCCACTTT
CASSYADRGSPPLHF
>TRBV30|TRBJ2-5|NA|TRBD2
TGTGCCTGGAGTGTCCCTACGGGACTAGCGGGACAAGAGACCCAGTACTTC
CAWSVPTGLAGQETQYF
>TRBV28|TRBJ2-1|once|NA
TGTGCCAGCAGCTACAGGGCGGCCCACAATGAGCAGTTCTTC
CASSYRAAHNEQFF
>TRBV7-7|TRBJ2-3|NA|TRBD1
TGTGCTAGCAGCTTAGGGACAGGGGTTAGCACAGATACGCAGTATTTT
CASSLGTGVSTDTQYF
>TRBV9|TRBJ2-1|NA|NA
TGTGCCAGCAGCGCCCCCAAGGGGGAGCAGTTCTTC
CASSAPKGEQFF
>TRBV2|TRBJ1-1|NA|NA
TGTGCCAGCATCGTGACTCCCTCATTGAACACTGAAGCTTTCTTT
CASIVTPSLNTEAFF
>TRBV6-1|TRBJ2-1|NA|TRBD2
TGTGCCAGCAGTGAAGATTGGGGACTAGCGGGAGGACCAATTAAGCAGTTCTTC
CASSEDWGLAGGPIKQFF
>TRBV4-2|TRBJ2-3|once|TRBD2
TGTGCCAGCAGCCAAACTAGCGGAGGGGGCACAGATACGCAGTATTTT
CASSQTSGGGTDTQYF
>TRBV29-1|TRBJ2-3|NA|TRBD1
TGCAGCGTACAAGCATTCGAGACAGGGAACACAGATACGCAGTATTTT
CSVQAFETGNTDTQYF
>TRBV19|TRBJ1-4|NA|TRBD1
TGTGCCAGTAGTACCGGGACAGCTGGGAGTGAAAAACTGTTTTTT
CASSTGTAGSEKLFF
>TRBV30|TRBJ2-7|NA|TRBD1
TGTGCCTGGAGTGTAATTACAGGGGGCGGACCGAGCTACGAGCAGTACTTC
CAWSVITGGGPSYEQYF
>TRBV15|TRBJ2-5|NA|TRBD1
TGTGCCACCAGCAGTCCGACAGGGGGCCAGGAGACCCAGTACTTC
CATSSPTGGQETQYF
>TRBV19|TRBJ1-5|NA|NA
TGTGCCAGTACCCTCTTCGTGTCAGGGGCGGGCAATCAGCCCCAGCATTTT
CASTLFVSGAGNQPQHF
>TRBV15|TRBJ2-7|NA|NA
TGTGCCACCAGCAGAGATCGGGGGACAGCAATCTCCTACGAGCAGTACTTC
CATSRDRGTAISYEQYF
>TRBV5-1|TRBJ2-1|NA|TRBD2
TGCGCCAGCAGCCCGGGACTAGCGGCCTACAATGAGCAGTTCTTC
CASSPGLAAYNEQFF
>TRBV9|TRBJ1-3|once|NA
TGTGCCAGCAGCGGCCGAGATTCCCACTCTGGAAACACCATATATTTT
CASSGRDSHSGNTIYF
>TRBV28|TRBJ2-2|NA|NA
TGTGCCAGCAGTTATCCGGAGGTGGACACCGGGGAGCTGTTTTTT
CASSYPEVDTGELFF
>TRBV2|TRBJ2-1|NA|NA
TGTGCCAGCCTAGAGCTGGCTGGAGGACGCAATGAGCAGTTCTTC
CASLELAGGRNEQFF
>TRBV2|TRBJ2-1|NA|NA
TGTGCCAGCACAGTATTCAATGAGCAGTTCTTC
CASTVFNEQFF
>TRBV30|TRBJ2-1|NA|TRBD1
TGTGCCTGGAGTGTACGACAGGGGGTTGAGCAGTTCTTC
CAWSVRQGVEQFF
>TRBV5-1|TRBJ1-1|NA|NA
TGCGCCAGCAGCTTGGTGCTGAGAAACACTGAAGCTTTCTTT
CASSLVLRNTEAFF
>TRBV6-1|TRBJ2-3|NA|NA
TGTGCCAGCGTACCAATAAAACTTAGCACAGATACGCAGTATTTT
CASVPIKLSTDTQYF
>TRBV2|TRBJ2-3|NA|NA
TGTGCCAGCGAACTAGTTGAAATCACAGATACGCAGTATTTT
CASELVEITDTQYF
>TRBV5-8|TRBJ2-2|once|TRBD1
TGTGCCAGCAGCCCCGGGACAGGGTCCCCCGGGGAGCTGTTTTTT
CASSPGTGSPGELFF
>TRBV14|TRBJ1-1|NA|TRBD1
TGTGCCAGCAGCTCCGGGACAGGGGTTTCCGCTTTCTTT
CASSSGTGVSAFF
>TRBV5-4|TRBJ2-2|NA|TRBD2
TGTGCCAGCAGCCCCCGTGTTCTAGCGGATAGGGAGGAGCTGTTTTTT
CASSPRVLADREELFF
>TRBV18|TRBJ1-2|NA|NA
TGTGCCAGCTCACCAGGGGCGCTTGGCTACACCTTC
CASSPGALGYTF
>TRBV7-9|TRBJ2-7|NA|NA
TGTGCCAGCAGCCCCCCCACAGGGAGCTCCTACGAGCAGTACTTC
CASSPPTGSSYEQYF